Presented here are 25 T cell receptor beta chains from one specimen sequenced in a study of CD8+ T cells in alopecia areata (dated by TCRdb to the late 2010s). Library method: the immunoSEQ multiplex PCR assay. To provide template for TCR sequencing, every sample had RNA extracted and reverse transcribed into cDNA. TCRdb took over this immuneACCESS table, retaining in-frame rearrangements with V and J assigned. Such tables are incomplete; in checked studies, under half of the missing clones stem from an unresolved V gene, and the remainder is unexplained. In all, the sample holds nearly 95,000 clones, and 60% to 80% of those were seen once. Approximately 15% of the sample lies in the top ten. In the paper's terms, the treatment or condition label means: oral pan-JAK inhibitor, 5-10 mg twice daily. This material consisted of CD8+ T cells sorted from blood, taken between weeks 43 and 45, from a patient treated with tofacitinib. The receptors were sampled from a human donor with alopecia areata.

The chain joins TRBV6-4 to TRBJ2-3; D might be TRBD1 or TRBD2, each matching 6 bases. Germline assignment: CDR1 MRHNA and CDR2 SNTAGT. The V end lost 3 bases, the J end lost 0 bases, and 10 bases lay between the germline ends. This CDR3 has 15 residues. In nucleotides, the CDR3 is TGTGCCAGCAGTGATGGAGGGGGGAGCACAGATACGCAGTATTTT. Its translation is CASSDGGGSTDTQYF.

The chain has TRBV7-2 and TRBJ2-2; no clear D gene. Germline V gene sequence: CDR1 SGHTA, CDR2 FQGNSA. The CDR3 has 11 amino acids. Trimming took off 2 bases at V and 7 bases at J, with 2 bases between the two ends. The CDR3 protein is CASSLIGELFF. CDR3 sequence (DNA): TGTGCCAGCAGCTTAATCGGGGAGCTGTTTTTT.

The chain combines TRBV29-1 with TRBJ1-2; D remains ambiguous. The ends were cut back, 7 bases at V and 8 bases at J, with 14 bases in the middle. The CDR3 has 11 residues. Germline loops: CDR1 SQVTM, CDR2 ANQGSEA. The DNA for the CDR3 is TGCAGCGCCCCGTGGGTTGAGGGCTACACCTTC. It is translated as CSAPWVEGYTF. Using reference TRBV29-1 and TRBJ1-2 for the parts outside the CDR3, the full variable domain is SAVISQKPSRDICQRGTSLTIQCQVDSQVTMMFWYRQQPGQSLTLIATANQGSEATYESGFVIDKFPISRPNLTFSTLTVSNMSPEDSSIYLCSAPWVEGYTFGSGTRLTVV.

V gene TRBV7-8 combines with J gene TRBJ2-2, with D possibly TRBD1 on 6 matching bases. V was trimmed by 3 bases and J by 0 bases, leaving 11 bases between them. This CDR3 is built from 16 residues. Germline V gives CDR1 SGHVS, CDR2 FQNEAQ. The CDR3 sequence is CASSFNRDANTGELFF. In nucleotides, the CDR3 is TGTGCCAGCAGCTTTAACAGGGACGCGAACACCGGGGAGCTGTTTTTT. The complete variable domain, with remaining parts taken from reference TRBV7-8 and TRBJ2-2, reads GAGVSQSPRYKVAKRGQDVALRCDPISGHVSLFWYQQALGQGPEFLTYFQNEAQLDKSGLPSDRFFAERPEGSVSTLKIQRTQQEDSAVYLCASSFNRDANTGELFFGEGSRLTVL.

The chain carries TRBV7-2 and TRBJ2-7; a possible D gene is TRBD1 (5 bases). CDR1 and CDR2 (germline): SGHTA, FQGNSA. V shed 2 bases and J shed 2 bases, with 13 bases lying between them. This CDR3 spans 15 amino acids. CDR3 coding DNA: TGTGCCAGCAGCTTAACAGGATTCGTAGCCTACGAGCAGTACTTC. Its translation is CASSLTGFVAYEQYF.

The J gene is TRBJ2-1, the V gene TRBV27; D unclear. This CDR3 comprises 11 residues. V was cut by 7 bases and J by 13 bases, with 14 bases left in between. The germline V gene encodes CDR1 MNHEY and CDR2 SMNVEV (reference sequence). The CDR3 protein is CASTSSGGQFF. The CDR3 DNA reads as TGTGCCAGCACCTCTTCGGGTGGCCAGTTCTTC.

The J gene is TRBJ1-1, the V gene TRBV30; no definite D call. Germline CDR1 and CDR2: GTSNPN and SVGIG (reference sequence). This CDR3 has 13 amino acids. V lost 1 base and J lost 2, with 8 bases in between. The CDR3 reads CAWSEGLNTEAFF. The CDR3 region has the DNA TGTGCCTGGAGTGAAGGGTTAAACACTGAAGCTTTCTTT.

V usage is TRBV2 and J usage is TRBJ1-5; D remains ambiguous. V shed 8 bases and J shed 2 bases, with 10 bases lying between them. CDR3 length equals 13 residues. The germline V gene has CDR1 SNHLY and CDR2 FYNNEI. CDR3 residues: CASRPLGNQPQHF. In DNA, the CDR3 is TGTGCCAGCCGGCCGCTGGGCAATCAGCCCCAGCATTTT.

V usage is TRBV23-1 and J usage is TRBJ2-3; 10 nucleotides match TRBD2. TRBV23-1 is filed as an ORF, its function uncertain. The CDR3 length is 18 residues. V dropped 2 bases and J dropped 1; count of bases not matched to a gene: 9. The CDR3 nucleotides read TGCGCCAGCAGTCAAGCATCACTAGCGGGGCCCCGCACAGATACGCAGTATTTT. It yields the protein CASSQASLAGPRTDTQYF.

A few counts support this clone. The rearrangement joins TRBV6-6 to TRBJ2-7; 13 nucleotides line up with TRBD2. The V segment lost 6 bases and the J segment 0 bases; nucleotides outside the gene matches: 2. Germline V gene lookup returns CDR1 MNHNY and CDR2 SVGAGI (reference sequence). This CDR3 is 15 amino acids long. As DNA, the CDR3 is TGTGCCAGCAGGGGACTAGCGGGGAACTCCTACGAGCAGTACTTC. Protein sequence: CASRGLAGNSYEQYF.

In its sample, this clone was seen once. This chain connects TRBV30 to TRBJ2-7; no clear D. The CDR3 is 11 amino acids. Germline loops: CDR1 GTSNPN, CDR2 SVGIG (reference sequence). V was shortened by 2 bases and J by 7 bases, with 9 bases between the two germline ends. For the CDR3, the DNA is TGTGCCTGGAGTACCGCTTGGGAGCAGTACTTC. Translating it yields CAWSTAWEQYF.

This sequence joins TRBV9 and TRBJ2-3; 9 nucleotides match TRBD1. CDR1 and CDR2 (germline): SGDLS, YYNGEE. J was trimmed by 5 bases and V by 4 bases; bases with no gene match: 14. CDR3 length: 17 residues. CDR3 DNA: TGTGCCAGCAGCCTCCCGTGGGACAGGGAAAGTGAAGATACGCAGTATTTT. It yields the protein CASSLPWDRESEDTQYF.

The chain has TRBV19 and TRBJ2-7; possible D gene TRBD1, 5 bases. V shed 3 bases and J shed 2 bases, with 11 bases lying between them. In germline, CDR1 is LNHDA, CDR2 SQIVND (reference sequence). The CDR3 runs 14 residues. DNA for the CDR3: TGTGCCAGTAGTATTCGCACAGGCACCTACGAGCAGTACTTC. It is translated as CASSIRTGTYEQYF. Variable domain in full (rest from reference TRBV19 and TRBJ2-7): DGGITQSPKYLFRKEGQNVTLSCEQNLNHDAMYWYRQDPGQGLRLIYYSQIVNDFQKGDIAEGYSVSREKKESFPLTVTSAQKNPTAFYLCASSIRTGTYEQYFGPGTRLTVT.

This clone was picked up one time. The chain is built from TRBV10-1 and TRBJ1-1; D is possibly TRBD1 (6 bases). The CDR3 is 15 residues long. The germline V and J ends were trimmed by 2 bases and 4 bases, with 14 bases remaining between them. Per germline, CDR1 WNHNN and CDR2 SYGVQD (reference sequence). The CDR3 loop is CASSEVGQGSTEAFF. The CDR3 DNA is TGCGCCAGCAGTGAGGTGGGTCAGGGGAGCACTGAAGCTTTCTTT.

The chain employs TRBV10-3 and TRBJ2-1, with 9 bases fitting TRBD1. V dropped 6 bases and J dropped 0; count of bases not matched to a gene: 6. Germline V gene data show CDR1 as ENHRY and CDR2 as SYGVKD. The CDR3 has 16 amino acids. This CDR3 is CAISEDRGGSYNEQFF. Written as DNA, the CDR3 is TGTGCCATCAGCGAAGACAGGGGGGGCTCCTACAATGAGCAGTTCTTC.

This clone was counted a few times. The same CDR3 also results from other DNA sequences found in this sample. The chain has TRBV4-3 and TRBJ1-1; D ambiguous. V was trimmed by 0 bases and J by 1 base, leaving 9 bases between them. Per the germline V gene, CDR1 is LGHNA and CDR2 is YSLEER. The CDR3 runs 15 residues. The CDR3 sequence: CASSQDLEGNTEAFF. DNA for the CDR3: TGCGCCAGCAGCCAAGATCTGGAGGGGAACACTGAAGCTTTCTTT.

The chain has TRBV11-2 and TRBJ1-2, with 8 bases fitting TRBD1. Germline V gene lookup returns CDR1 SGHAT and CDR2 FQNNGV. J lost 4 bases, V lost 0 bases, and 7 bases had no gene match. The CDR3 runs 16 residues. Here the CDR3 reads CASSLDPNTGGYGYTF. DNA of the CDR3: TGTGCCAGCAGCTTAGACCCAAACACAGGGGGCTATGGCTACACCTTC. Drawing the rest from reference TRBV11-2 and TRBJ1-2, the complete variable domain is EAGVAQSPRYKIIEKRQSVAFWCNPISGHATLYWYQQILGQGPKLLIQFQNNGVVDDSQLPKDRFSAERLKGVDSTLKIQPAKLEDSAVYLCASSLDPNTGGYGYTFGSGTRLTVV.

This CDR3 reads CASSISLGIMQFF. The CDR3 nucleotides read TGTGCCAGTAGTATTAGTCTGGGTATCATGCAGTTCTTC. The chain employs TRBV19 and TRBJ2-1; D unresolved. V gave up 3 bases and J gave up 12 bases, with 15 bases separating them. The CDR3 loop spans 13 amino acids. Looked up from germline, CDR1 is LNHDA and CDR2 is SQIVND (reference sequence).

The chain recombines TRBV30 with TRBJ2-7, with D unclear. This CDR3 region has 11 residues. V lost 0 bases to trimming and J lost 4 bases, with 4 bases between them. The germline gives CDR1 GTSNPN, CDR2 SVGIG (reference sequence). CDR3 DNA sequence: TGTGCCTGGAGTGTAGCTTACGAGCAGTACTTC. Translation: CAWSVAYEQYF. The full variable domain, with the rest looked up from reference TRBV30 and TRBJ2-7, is SQTIHQWPATLVQPVGSPLSLECTVEGTSNPNLYWYRQAAGRGLQLLFYSVGIGQISSEVPQNLSASRPQDRQFILSSKKLLLSDSGFYLCAWSVAYEQYFGPGTRLTVT.

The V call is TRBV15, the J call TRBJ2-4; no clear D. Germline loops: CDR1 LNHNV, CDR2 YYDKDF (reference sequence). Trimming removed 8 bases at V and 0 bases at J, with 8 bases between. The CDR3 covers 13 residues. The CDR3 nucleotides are TGTGCCACCTCCCACGAAGCCAAAAACATTCAGTACTTC. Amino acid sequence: CATSHEAKNIQYF.

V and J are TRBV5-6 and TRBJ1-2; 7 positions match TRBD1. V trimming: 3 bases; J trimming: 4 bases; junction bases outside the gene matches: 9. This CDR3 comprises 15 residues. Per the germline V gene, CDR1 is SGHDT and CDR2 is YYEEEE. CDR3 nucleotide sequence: TGTGCCAGCAGCTGGGGGGACAGTCACCTCTATGGCTACACCTTC. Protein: CASSWGDSHLYGYTF.

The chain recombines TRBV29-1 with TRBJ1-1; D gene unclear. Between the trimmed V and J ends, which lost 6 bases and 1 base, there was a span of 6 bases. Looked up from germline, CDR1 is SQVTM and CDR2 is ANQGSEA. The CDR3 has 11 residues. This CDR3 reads CSVAANTEAFF. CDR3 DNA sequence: TGCAGCGTCGCAGCGAACACTGAAGCTTTCTTT.

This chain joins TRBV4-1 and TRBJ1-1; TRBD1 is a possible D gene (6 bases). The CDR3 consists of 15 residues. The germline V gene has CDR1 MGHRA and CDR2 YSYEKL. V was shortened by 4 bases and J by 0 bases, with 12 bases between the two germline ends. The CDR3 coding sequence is TGCGCCAGCAGCCCCCGGGGGCGGGTGAACACTGAAGCTTTCTTT. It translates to CASSPRGRVNTEAFF.

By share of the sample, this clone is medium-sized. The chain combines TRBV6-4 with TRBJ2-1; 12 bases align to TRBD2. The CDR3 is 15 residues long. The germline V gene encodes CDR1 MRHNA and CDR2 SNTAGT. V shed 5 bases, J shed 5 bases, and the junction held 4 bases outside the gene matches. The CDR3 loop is CASSRLAGEDNEQFF. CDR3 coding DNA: TGTGCCAGCAGTCGACTAGCGGGGGAAGACAATGAGCAGTTCTTC.

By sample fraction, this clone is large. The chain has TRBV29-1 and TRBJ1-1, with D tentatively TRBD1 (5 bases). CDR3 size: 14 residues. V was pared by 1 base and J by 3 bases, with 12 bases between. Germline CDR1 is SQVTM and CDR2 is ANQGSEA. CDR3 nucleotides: TGCAGCGTTGAAGGGGGTACGGGGGACACTGAAGCTTTCTTT. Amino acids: CSVEGGTGDTEAFF.